Below, 4 T cell receptor beta chains from the same sample are listed, as sequenced in a study of cytomegalovirus exposure and HLA in healthy donors. Data came from immunoSEQ multiplex PCR; TCRdb stores just in-frame clones and leaves some out. Here the sample spans 130,000 to 150,000 clones, roughly nine tenths being singletons. Sample: PBMCs. These receptors all come from a man younger than 35 in good health and CMV-seronegative.

This clone was found a few times. The V and J genes are TRBV6-5 and TRBJ1-5; 7 bases align to TRBD1. The CDR3 spans 14 residues. In germline, CDR1 is MNHEY, CDR2 SVGAGI. V dropped 6 bases and J dropped 6; count of bases not matched to a gene: 8. This CDR3 reads CASSRQGWGQPQHF. CDR3 DNA: TGTGCCAGCAGCCGACAGGGTTGGGGTCAGCCCCAGCATTTT.

The chain couples TRBV6-5 to TRBJ1-1; D gene uncertain. Between the trimmed V and J ends, which lost 0 bases and 1 base, there was a span of 12 bases. The CDR3 runs to 16 residues. From germline, CDR1 is MNHEY and CDR2 SVGAGI. The CDR3 protein is CASSYSGRGGNTEAFF. The DNA for the CDR3 is TGTGCCAGCAGTTACTCGGGTCGGGGTGGGAACACTGAAGCTTTCTTT.

This clone was found once. This chain joins TRBV28 and TRBJ1-5, with 10 bases lining up with TRBD1. The CDR3 totals 16 residues. With V trimmed by 5 bases and J by 13 bases, 17 bases remained unmatched. CDR1 is MDHEN and CDR2 is SYDVKM in the germline V gene. The CDR3 is CASSPSREGQGRLQHF. CDR3 bases: TGTGCCAGCAGTCCATCTCGTGAGGGACAGGGGCGGTTGCAGCATTTT.

The chain combines TRBV19 with TRBJ2-5; 12 positions agree with TRBD2. Unmatched junction bases numbered 7, after V lost 6 bases and J lost 5 bases. The germline V gene encodes CDR1 LNHDA and CDR2 SQIVND (reference sequence). CDR3 size: 15 residues. CDR3 protein: CASRSLAGGMETQYF. The CDR3 DNA is TGTGCCAGTAGGAGCCTAGCGGGGGGGATGGAGACCCAGTACTTC.